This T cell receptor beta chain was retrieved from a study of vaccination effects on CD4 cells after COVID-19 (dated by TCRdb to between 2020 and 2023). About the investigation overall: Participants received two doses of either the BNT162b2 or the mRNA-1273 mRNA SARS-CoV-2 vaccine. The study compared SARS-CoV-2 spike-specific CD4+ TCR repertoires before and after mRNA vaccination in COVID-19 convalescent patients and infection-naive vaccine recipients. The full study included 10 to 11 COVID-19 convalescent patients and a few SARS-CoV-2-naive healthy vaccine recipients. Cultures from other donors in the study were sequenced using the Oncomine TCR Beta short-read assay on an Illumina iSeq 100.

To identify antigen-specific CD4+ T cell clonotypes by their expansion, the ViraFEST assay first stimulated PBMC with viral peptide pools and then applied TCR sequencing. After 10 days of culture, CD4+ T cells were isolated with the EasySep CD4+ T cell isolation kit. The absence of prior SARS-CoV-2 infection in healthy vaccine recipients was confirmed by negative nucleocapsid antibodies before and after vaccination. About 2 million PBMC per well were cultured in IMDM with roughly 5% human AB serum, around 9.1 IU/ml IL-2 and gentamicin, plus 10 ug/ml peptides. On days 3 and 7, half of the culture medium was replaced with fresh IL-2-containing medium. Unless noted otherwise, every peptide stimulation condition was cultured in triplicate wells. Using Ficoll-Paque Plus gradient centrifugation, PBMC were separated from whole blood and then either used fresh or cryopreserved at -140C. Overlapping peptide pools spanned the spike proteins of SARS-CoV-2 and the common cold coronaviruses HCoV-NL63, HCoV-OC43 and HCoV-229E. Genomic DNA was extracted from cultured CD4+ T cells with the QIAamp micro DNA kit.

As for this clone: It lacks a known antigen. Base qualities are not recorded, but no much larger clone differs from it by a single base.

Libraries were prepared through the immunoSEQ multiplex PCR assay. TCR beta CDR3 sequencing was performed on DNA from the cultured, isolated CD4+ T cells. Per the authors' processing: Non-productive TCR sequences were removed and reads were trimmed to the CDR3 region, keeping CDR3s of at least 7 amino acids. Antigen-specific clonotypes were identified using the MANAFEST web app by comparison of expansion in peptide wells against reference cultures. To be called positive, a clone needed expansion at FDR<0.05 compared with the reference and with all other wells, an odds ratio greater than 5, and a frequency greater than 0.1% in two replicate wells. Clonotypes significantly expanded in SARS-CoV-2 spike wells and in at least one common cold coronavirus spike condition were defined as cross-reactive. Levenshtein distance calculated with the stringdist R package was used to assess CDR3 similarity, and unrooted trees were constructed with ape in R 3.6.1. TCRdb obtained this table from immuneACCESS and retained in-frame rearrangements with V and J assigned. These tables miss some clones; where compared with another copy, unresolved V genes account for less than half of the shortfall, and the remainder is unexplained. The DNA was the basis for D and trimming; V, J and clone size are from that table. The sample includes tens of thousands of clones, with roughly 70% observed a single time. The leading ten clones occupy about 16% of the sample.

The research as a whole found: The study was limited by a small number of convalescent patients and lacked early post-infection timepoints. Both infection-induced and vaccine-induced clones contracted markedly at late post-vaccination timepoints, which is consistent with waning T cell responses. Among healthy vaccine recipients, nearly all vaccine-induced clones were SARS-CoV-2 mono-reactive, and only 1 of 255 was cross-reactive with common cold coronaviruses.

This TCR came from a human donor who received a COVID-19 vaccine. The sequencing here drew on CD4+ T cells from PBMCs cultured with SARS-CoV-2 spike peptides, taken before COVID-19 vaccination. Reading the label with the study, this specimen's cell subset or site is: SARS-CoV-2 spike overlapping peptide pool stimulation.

The CDR3 protein sequence reads: CASGPVGAFF. The bases read TGTGCCAGCGGACCTGTCGGGGCTTTCTTT. Recombination connected TRBV28 to TRBJ1-1, with an unclear D gene assignment. V lost 8 bases and J lost 11 bases; the stretch between them is 12 bases long. There are 10 amino acids in the CDR3, from cysteine to phenylalanine inclusive. The sequence is cut down to CDR3 DNA, 30 bases in frame from base 1. From a lookup of the germline V gene, CDR1 and CDR2 are MDHEN and SYDVKM.